This T cell receptor beta chain originates from a study of metastatic and nonmetastatic thyroid tumors. As for the study in general: Repertoire comparisons spanned blood and tumor or nodule tissue from malignant and benign thyroid patients.

This clone has at least ten counts. What it recognizes is unknown. MiXCR was used by TCRdb to re-call the PCR reads. The data contain approximately 28,000 clones, about 24% of them seen just once; the ten biggest clones take up about 14%. CDR1 and CDR2 (germline): SGHTA, FQGTGA. The CDR3 is 14 amino acids. The V segment lost 3 bases and the J segment 1 base; nucleotides outside the gene matches: 2. Broader study findings: Reported TCR beta diversity, measured in blood and tumor, was significantly higher for malignant thyroid tumors than for benign nodules.

All patients were untreated before thyroid surgery. Input material: blood. V and J are TRBV7-3 and TRBJ1-1; TRBD1 agrees at 7 bases. This sequence originates from a female donor with papillary thyroid cancer or a benign thyroid nodule (not recorded which). Some clones in this sample may be carry-over from other donors' samples. DNA of the CDR3: TGTGCCAGCAGCTTGGGACAGACGAACACTGAAGCTTTCTTT. The encoded protein is CASSLGQTNTEAFF.